This note documents a single T cell receptor beta chain sequence. The antigen is undetermined. This sample was included in a study of cytomegalovirus exposure and HLA in healthy donors. Broader study findings: Several V segments, TRBV6-2 and TRBV6-3 among them, could not be told apart and were dropped. DRB1 showed the most TCR associations and HLA-C the fewest in a later analysis, as rates varied by HLA locus.

This PCR relied on a set of 60 Vbeta primers and 13 Jbeta primers. Libraries were prepared by immunoSEQ multiplex PCR; TCRdb keeps only in-frame clonotypes and omits some of them. Listed are approximately 110,000 clones; 5.5% to 8% falls within the top ten. Germline loops: CDR1 MNHEY, CDR2 SVGAGI. The CDR3 runs 15 residues. Trimming took 6 bases from V and 2 from J; bases not matched to a gene: 7. The chain is built from TRBV6-5 and TRBJ2-7; 10 bases fit TRBD1. Sample: PBMCs. This TCR was sampled from a man aged 35 to 55 in good health and CMV-seropositive. The CDR3 reads CASRGGTGAPYEQYF. As DNA, the CDR3 is TGTGCCAGCAGGGGGGGGACAGGGGCCCCCTACGAGCAGTACTTC.